This is a list of T cell receptor beta chains from one sample in a study of blood T cell repertoires in COVID-19. Repertoires were generated with immunoSEQ multiplex PCR, while TCRdb's copy carries only in-frame clones and drops some. The sample has 150,000 to 180,000 clones; about 85% are singletons. Specimen: peripheral blood. These receptors all stem from an older woman with COVID-19, enrolled during active disease. Each CDR3 is given without its conserved first and last residue.

V | CDR3
TRBV18 | ASSPSGTTDTQY
TRBV7-3 | ASSVNTGSTEAF
TRBV5-6 | ASSLVVAGASTDTQY
TRBV27 | ASRAGTGGSPLH
TRBV3-1/TRBV3-2 | ASSLTSGSPTDTQY
TRBV11-2 | ASSFLAGGINEQF
TRBV7-9 | ASSSNGQGHGNTIY
TRBV19 | ASSIDRGLY
TRBV4-2 | ASSLHGLAGNTDTQY
TRBV9 | ASSAGPGGGYGYT
TRBV6-6 | ASSPSRGTQETQY
TRBV6-5 | ASRLSPGQGNEQY
TRBV5-1 | ASRGGTGKNTEAF
TRBV30 | AWSLEAAYNSPLH
TRBV6-6 | ASTTGRGANYGYT
TRBV20-1 | SASGDRGTDTQY
TRBV27 | ASSTTKGEYNEQF
TRBV19 | ASSFRGEDTEAF
TRBV24-1 | ATQDRNSNQPQH
TRBV28 | ASSLSATGGHYEQY
TRBV2 | ASSGQGDYGYT
TRBV19 | ASSIRLGTQETQY
TRBV25-1 | ASSGQGAREKLF
TRBV6-1 | ASSDTARVEPQH
TRBV5-1 | ASSFYGLAGESEQF
TRBV7-2 | ASSSYRGPQEKLF
TRBV12-3/TRBV12-4 | ASSLSGTQY
TRBV20-1 | SAPNVGQQF
TRBV5-1 | ASSPSTANTGELF
TRBV6-6 | ASIDSGWTEKLF
TRBV6-5 | ASSYTGQGGGYT